The 22 T cell receptor beta chains given below trace back to one sample, sequenced in a study of Ad26.COV2.S vaccination and SARS-CoV-2 variants. Measured with immunoSEQ multiplex PCR; TCRdb has only the in-frame clones, and not every one. The repertoire holds under 300,000 clones, around 85% seen once, with nearly 3% in the top ten. Treatment in this sample: roughly 18 received Ad26.COV2.S at low or high dose, single or two shots; about 5 received placebo; per-sample allocation not given. Day 63 following the first vaccine or placebo injection was when the samples were taken. The sample was peripheral blood, taken in a trial of Ad26.COV2.S vaccine versus placebo. The receptors stem from a person between 18 and 65 years old who received the Ad26.COV2.S COVID-19 vaccine or a placebo.

The chain links TRBV7-9 to TRBJ2-1; weak D call: TRBD1 (6 bases). There are 16 residues in the CDR3. V was shortened by 6 bases and J by 5 bases, with 20 bases between the two germline ends. Germline V gene lookup returns CDR1 SEHNR and CDR2 FQNEAQ (reference sequence). The CDR3 region is CASSRTGTYINNEQFF. The CDR3 DNA reads TGTGCCAGCAGTCGAACCGGGACATATATCAACAATGAGCAGTTCTTC.

The sample holds one count of this clone. The chain uses TRBV7-8 and TRBJ2-1; D remains ambiguous. This CDR3 has 13 residues. Germline CDR1 reads SGHVS; CDR2 reads FQNEAQ. V dropped 2 bases and J dropped 2 bases, with 4 bases sitting between them. DNA of the CDR3: TGTGCCAGCAGCTTATTCCCCTACAATGAGCAGTTCTTC. Residues: CASSLFPYNEQFF.

The V gene is TRBV7-2, the J gene TRBJ1-5; 9 bases align to TRBD1. Germline CDR1 SGHTA, CDR2 FQGNSA. The trim removed 4 bases at V and 2 bases at J, leaving 12 bases unmatched. CDR3 length: 18 residues. CDR3 in DNA: TGTGCCAGCAGCTCAGTGGGACAGGGTGGCCTAGGCAATCAGCCCCAGCATTTT. Its protein is CASSSVGQGGLGNQPQHF.

This chain joins TRBV2 and TRBJ2-7; TRBD1 matches at 7 bases. V gave up 6 bases and J gave up 0 bases; unmatched junction bases: 14. CDR1 is SNHLY and CDR2 is FYNNEI in the germline V gene. This CDR3 region has 17 residues. The CDR3 spells CASSPTRQGLDSYEQYV. The DNA of the CDR3 is TGTGCCAGCAGCCCTACCCGACAGGGTCTAGACTCCTACGAGCAGTACGTC.

The chain carries TRBV9 and TRBJ1-3; D remains ambiguous. Germline V gives CDR1 SGDLS, CDR2 YYNGEE. There are 16 residues in the CDR3. The V end lost 0 bases, the J end lost 2 bases, and 12 bases lay between the germline ends. In nucleotides, the CDR3 is TGTGCCAGCAGCGTAGCATTCGGAGGAGCTGGAAACACCATATATTTT. This gives the protein CASSVAFGGAGNTIYF.

The chain is built from TRBV6-6 and TRBJ1-2; D not resolved. The V end was cut by 5 bases, the J end by 4 bases, with 11 bases between. This CDR3 has 13 residues. Germline V gene sequence: CDR1 MNHNY, CDR2 SVGAGI (reference sequence). This CDR3 is CASSTRSGYGYTF. As DNA, the CDR3 is TGTGCCAGCAGTACCCGCTCAGGCTATGGCTACACCTTC.

The CDR3 loop reads CASSPRPGDEQYV. As DNA, the CDR3 is TGTGCCAGCAGCCCGAGACCGGGGGACGAGCAGTACGTC. The chain carries TRBV7-9 and TRBJ2-7, with a tentative D call TRBD2 (6 bases). The CDR3 loop spans 13 amino acids. Trimming stripped 5 bases from V and 5 bases from J, with 13 bases between. CDR1 SEHNR and CDR2 FQNEAQ come from the germline V gene (reference sequence).

This clone appeared a few times. The chain is built from TRBV19 and TRBJ2-7, with 9 bases aligning to TRBD2. CDR1 is LNHDA and CDR2 is SQIVND in the germline V gene (reference sequence). J gave up 2 bases and V 4 bases, and 6 bases lay outside the gene matches. The CDR3 has 15 residues. The CDR3 sequence is CASSTSGGPAYEQYF. The CDR3 DNA follows: TGTGCCAGTAGTACAAGCGGGGGGCCTGCCTACGAGCAGTACTTC.

The CDR3: CASSQDIAVDYEQYF. The CDR3 region has the DNA TGTGCCAGCAGCCAAGATATCGCAGTGGACTACGAGCAGTACTTC. The V call is TRBV3-1 (or the pseudogene TRBV3-2), the J call TRBJ2-7; D is undetermined. Germline-derived CDR1 and CDR2 are LGHDT and YNNKEL (reference sequence). V was cut by 0 bases and J by 3 bases, with 12 bases left in between. The CDR3 runs to 15 residues.

This chain joins TRBV6-2 or TRBV6-3 and TRBJ2-1, with D tentatively TRBD1 (6 bases). CDR1 is MNHEY and CDR2 is SVGEGT in the germline V gene. This CDR3 is 15 amino acids long. The V and J ends lost 2 bases and 1 base respectively, with 9 bases between them. CDR3 region: CASSYITGSYNEQFF. Here the CDR3 DNA reads TGTGCCAGCAGTTACATAACAGGGTCCTACAATGAGCAGTTCTTC.

V gene TRBV11-2 combines with J gene TRBJ1-2; tentatively, D is TRBD1 (5 bases). Deletions cut 4 bases from V and 2 bases from J, with 17 bases between. The germline CDR1 and CDR2 sequences are SGHAT and FQNNGV. The CDR3 has 16 amino acids. This CDR3 reads CASSSSRGERNYGYTF. The CDR3 DNA is TGTGCCAGCAGCTCCTCCCGGGGGGAAAGAAACTATGGCTACACCTTC.

The V call is TRBV3-1 (or the pseudogene TRBV3-2), the J call TRBJ2-1, with TRBD2 identical over 7 bases. CDR1 and CDR2 from the germline V gene are LGHDT and YNNKEL (reference sequence). The CDR3 covers 15 residues. The V segment lost 4 bases and the J segment 8 bases; nucleotides outside the gene matches: 11. CDR3 protein: CASSPTGGWNYEQFF. The CDR3 DNA reads as TGTGCCAGCAGCCCAACGGGAGGTTGGAATTATGAGCAGTTCTTC.

V gene TRBV7-2 combines with J gene TRBJ2-7, with a tentative D call TRBD2 (5 bases). This CDR3 has 18 residues. The germline CDR1 and CDR2 sequences are SGHTA and FQGNSA. Trimming took off 2 bases at V and 1 base at J, with 21 bases between the two ends. CDR3 DNA sequence: TGTGCCAGCAGCTTATGGCCGTCAGGACTTTCTTCTTCCTACGAGCAGTACTTC. Its translation: CASSLWPSGLSSSYEQYF.

The rearrangement joins TRBV29-1 to TRBJ2-3; D ambiguous. Germline V gene data show CDR1 as SQVTM and CDR2 as ANQGSEA. The V end lost 4 bases, the J end lost 2 bases, and 16 bases lay between the germline ends. The CDR3 contains 15 residues. The chain's CDR3 is CSVVGRPLHTDTQYF. In DNA form, the CDR3 reads TGCAGCGTTGTGGGCAGGCCTCTTCACACAGATACGCAGTATTTT.

This clone was detected a few times. This chain links TRBV7-8 with TRBJ1-1; D is unresolved. Germline-derived CDR1 and CDR2 are SGHVS and FQNEAQ. The CDR3 extends over 15 amino acids. Trimming took 1 base from V and 0 from J, leaving 9 bases between them. As DNA, the CDR3 is TGTGCCAGCAGCTTAGGGACGGTAATGAACACTGAAGCTTTCTTT. This sequence encodes CASSLGTVMNTEAFF.

The chain carries TRBV6-2 or TRBV6-3 and TRBJ2-7; 8 bases line up with TRBD1. CDR3 size: 14 residues. The germline V gene encodes CDR1 MNHEY and CDR2 SVGEGT. J gave up 5 bases and V 4 bases, and 7 bases lay outside the gene matches. In DNA, the CDR3 is TGTGCCAGCAGTTTAGGACAGGGAGGTAACGAGCAGTACGTC. This translates into CASSLGQGGNEQYV.

The chain employs TRBV3-1 (or the pseudogene TRBV3-2) and TRBJ2-2; 15 nucleotides match TRBD2. Germline V gene sequence: CDR1 LGHDT, CDR2 YNNKEL (reference sequence). The CDR3 consists of 18 residues. The trim removed 2 bases at V and 7 bases at J, leaving 8 bases unmatched. CDR3 loop: CASSQSRTSGRAGGELFF. The CDR3 DNA reads TGTGCCAGCAGCCAATCGAGGACTAGCGGGAGGGCAGGCGGGGAGCTGTTTTTT.

The chain combines TRBV18 with TRBJ1-4; possible D gene TRBD1, 5 bases. This CDR3 has 14 residues. V was pared by 5 bases and J by 0 bases, with 7 bases between. Germline V CDR1 and CDR2: KGHSH, LQKENI. CDR3 protein: CASSTTATNEKLFF. DNA for the CDR3: TGTGCCAGCTCAACGACAGCAACTAATGAAAAACTGTTTTTT.

The CDR3, as DNA: TGTGCCAGCAGGGAAGGTTTGGCCAAAAACATTCAGTACTTC. This codes for CASREGLAKNIQYF. This sequence joins TRBV27 and TRBJ2-4, with D uncertain. The V gene's germline CDR1 is MNHEY and CDR2 SMNVEV (reference sequence). CDR3 length: 14 amino acids. V was shortened by 6 bases and J by 1 base, with 10 bases between the two germline ends.

This chain links TRBV6-6 with TRBJ2-1, with D perhaps assigned TRBD1 or TRBD2 (5 bases each). CDR1 and CDR2 (germline): MNHNY, SVGAGI (reference sequence). The CDR3 covers 14 residues. V gave up 7 bases and J gave up 5 bases, with 15 bases separating them. The CDR3 DNA is TGTGCCAGCACATCCGGGACGGCCCACAATGAGCAGTTCTTC. Protein sequence: CASTSGTAHNEQFF.

CDR3 loop: CASSPALISGMSYNEQFF. The CDR3, as DNA: TGTGCCAGCTCACCAGCCTTAATTAGCGGGATGAGCTACAATGAGCAGTTCTTC. The V call is TRBV18, the J call TRBJ2-1, with 8 nucleotides matching TRBD2. Germline CDR1 and CDR2: KGHSH and LQKENI. V trimming: 2 bases; J trimming: 3 bases; junction bases outside the gene matches: 12. This CDR3 spans 18 amino acids.

The gene calls are TRBV4-1 and TRBJ2-1; D gene unclear. Trimming removed 0 bases at V and 11 bases at J, with 14 bases between. This CDR3 contains 14 residues. The germline V gene has CDR1 MGHRA and CDR2 YSYEKL. This chain's CDR3 is CASSQDSVAPQQFF. The CDR3 DNA sequence: TGCGCCAGCAGCCAAGATTCGGTAGCCCCCCAGCAGTTCTTC.